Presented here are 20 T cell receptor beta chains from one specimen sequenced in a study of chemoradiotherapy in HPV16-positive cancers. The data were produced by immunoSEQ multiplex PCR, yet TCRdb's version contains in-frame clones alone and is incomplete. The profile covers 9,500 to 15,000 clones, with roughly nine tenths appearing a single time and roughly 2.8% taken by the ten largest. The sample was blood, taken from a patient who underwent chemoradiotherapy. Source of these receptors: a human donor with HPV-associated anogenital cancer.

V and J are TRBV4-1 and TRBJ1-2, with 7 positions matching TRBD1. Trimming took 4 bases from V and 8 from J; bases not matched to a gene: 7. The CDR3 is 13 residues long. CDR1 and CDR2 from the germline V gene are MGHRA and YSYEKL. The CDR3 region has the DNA TGCGCCAGCAGCCTTTCTACAGGGGTCGGCTACACCTTC. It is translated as CASSLSTGVGYTF.

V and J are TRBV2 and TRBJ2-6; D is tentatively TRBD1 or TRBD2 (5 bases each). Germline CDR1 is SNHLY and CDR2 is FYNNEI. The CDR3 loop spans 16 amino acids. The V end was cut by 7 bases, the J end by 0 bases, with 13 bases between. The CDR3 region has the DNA TGTGCCAGCAACCGGGGCATCTTCTCTGGGGCCAACGTCCTGACTTTC. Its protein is CASNRGIFSGANVLTF.

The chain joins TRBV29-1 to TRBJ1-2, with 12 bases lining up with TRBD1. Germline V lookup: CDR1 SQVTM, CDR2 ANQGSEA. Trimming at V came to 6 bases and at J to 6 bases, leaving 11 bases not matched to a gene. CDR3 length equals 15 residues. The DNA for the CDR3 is TGCAGCGTATTACCGGGACAGGGGGCGGCACATGGCTACACCTTC. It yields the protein CSVLPGQGAAHGYTF.

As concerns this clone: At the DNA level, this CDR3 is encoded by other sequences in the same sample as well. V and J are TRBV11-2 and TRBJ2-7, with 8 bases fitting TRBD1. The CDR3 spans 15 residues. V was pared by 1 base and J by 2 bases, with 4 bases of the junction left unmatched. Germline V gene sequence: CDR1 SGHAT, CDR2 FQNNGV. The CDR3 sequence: CASSLGTGGTYEQYF. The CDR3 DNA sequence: TGTGCCAGCAGCTTAGGAACAGGGGGAACCTACGAGCAGTACTTC.

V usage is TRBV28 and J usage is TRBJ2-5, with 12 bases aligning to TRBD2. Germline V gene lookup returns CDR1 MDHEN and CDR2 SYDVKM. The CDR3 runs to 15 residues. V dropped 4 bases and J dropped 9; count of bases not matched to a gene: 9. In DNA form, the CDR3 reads TGTGCCAGCAGTTCCCCCGCTAGCGGGGGGGATGCCCAGTACTTC. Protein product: CASSSPASGGDAQYF.

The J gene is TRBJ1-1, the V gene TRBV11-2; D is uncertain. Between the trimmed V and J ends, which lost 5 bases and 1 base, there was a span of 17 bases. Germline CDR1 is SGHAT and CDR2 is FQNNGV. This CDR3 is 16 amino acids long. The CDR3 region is CASSPWASGWNTEAFF. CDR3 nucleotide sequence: TGTGCCAGCAGCCCGTGGGCATCCGGTTGGAACACTGAAGCTTTCTTT.

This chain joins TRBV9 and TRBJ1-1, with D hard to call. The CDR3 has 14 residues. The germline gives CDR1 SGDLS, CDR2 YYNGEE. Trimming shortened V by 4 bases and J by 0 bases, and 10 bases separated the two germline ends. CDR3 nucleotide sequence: TGTGCCAGCAGCCCGGGCATTCTGAACACTGAAGCTTTCTTT. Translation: CASSPGILNTEAFF.

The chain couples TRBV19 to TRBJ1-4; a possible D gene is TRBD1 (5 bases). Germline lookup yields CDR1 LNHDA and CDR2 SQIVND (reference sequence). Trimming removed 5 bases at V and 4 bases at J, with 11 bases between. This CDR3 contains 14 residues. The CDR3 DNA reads TGTGCCAGTAGTCGGGACGGGGATAATGAAAAACTGTTTTTT. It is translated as CASSRDGDNEKLFF.

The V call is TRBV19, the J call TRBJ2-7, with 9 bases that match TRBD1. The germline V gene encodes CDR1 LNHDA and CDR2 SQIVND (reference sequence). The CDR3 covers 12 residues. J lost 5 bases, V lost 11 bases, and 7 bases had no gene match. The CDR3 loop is CAVQGAGHEQYF. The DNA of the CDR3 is TGTGCCGTACAGGGGGCCGGACACGAGCAGTACTTC.

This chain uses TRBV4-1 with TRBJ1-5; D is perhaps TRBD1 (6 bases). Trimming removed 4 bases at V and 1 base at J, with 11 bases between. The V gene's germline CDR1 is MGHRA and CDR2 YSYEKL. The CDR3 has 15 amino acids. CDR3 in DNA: TGCGCCAGCAGCCCAGGGGTCGCGAGCAATCAGCCCCAGCATTTT. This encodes CASSPGVASNQPQHF.

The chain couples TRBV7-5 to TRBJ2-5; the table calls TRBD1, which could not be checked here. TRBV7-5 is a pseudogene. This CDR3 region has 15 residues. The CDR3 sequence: CARSLSWGPRETQYF. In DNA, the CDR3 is TGTGCCAGAAGCCTCTCATGGGGCCCAAGGGAGACCCAGTACTTC.

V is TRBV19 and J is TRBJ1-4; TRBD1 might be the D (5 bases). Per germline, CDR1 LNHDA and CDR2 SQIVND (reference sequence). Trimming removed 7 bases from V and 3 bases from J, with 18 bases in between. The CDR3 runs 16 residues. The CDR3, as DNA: TGTGCCAGTATCCGGGGCGGGCCATCAGCTAATGAAAAACTGTTTTTT. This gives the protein CASIRGGPSANEKLFF.

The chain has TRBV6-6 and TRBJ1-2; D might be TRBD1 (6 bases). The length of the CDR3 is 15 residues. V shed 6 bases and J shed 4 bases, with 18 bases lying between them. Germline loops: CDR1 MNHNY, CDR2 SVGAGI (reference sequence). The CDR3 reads CASSQGTGLAYGYTF. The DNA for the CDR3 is TGTGCCAGCAGCCAAGGTACAGGGTTAGCCTATGGCTACACCTTC.

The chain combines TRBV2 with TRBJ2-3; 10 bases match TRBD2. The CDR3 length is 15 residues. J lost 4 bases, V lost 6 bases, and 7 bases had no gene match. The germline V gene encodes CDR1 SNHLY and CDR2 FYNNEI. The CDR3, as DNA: TGTGCCAGCAGCTTCATAGCGGGGGGCGCAGATACGCAGTATTTT. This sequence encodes CASSFIAGGADTQYF.

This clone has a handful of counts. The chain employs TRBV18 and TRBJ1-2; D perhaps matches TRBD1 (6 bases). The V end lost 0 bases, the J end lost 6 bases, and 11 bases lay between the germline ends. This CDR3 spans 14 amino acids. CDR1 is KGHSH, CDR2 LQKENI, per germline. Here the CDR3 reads CASSPPYYRDGYTF. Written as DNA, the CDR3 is TGTGCCAGCTCACCACCATATTACAGGGATGGCTACACCTTC.

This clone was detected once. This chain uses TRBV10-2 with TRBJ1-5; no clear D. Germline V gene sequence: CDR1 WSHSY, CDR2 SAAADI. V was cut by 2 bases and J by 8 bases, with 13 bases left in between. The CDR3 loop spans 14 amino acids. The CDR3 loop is CASSERRNEEPQHF. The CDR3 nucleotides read TGCGCCAGCAGTGAGAGGAGGAATGAGGAGCCCCAGCATTTT.

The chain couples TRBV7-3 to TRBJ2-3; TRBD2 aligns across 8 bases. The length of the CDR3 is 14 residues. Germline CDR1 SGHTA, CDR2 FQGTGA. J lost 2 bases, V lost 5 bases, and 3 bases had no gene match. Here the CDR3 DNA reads TGTGCCAGCAGCCGGGGGGGCTCCACAGATACGCAGTATTTT. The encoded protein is CASSRGGSTDTQYF.

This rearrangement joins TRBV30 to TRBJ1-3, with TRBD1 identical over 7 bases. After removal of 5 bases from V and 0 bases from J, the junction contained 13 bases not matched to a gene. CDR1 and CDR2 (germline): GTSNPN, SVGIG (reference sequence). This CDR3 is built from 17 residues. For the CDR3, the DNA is TGTGCCTGGTCTGGGACAGCCCACCGTTTCTCTGGAAACACCATATATTTT. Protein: CAWSGTAHRFSGNTIYF.

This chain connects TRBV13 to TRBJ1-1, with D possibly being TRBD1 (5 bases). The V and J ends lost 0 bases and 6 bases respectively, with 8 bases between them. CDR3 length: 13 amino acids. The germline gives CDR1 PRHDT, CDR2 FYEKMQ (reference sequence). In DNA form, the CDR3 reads TGTGCCAGCAGCTTAGGGGGGCGGTCTGAAGCTTTCTTT. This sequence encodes CASSLGGRSEAFF.

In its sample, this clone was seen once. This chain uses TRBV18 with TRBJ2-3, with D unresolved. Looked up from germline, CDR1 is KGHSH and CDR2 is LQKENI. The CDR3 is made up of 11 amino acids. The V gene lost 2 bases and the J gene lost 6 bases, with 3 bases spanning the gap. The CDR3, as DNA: TGTGCCAGCTCACCAGCGGATACGCAGTATTTT. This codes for CASSPADTQYF.